A single sample gave rise to the 8 T cell receptor beta chains below, sequenced in a study of siplizumab effects on memory and regulatory T cells. Here immunoSEQ multiplex PCR was the method, and the copy in TCRdb shows in-frame clones only, minus some. The sample includes about 100,000 clones, less than 95% of them seen just once. The sequenced sample consisted of Tregs sorted from blood. These TCRs come from a human donor in good health.

The chain uses TRBV27 and TRBJ1-4; TRBD1 agrees at 7 bases. CDR1 and CDR2 (germline): MNHEY, SMNVEV (reference sequence). Germline trimming cut 5 bases from V and 5 bases from J; bases unmatched to any gene: 8. The CDR3 length is 15 residues. The CDR3 DNA follows: TGTGCCAGCAGTAAAGAGACAGGGAGGAATGAAAAACTGTTTTTT. As protein: CASSKETGRNEKLFF.

V usage is TRBV6-1 and J usage is TRBJ2-7, with D possibly called TRBD1 or TRBD2 (5 bases each). Germline values: CDR1 MNHNS, CDR2 SASEGT. Trimming removed 7 bases from V and 6 bases from J, with 10 bases in between. CDR3 length equals 11 residues. The CDR3 DNA sequence: TGTGCCAGCAACCTGGGACCCGAGCAGTACTTC. Protein sequence: CASNLGPEQYF.

The chain links TRBV19 to TRBJ1-1, with D unresolved. This CDR3 contains 11 residues. Trimming shortened V by 5 bases and J by 8 bases, and 9 bases separated the two germline ends. Per the germline V gene, CDR1 is LNHDA and CDR2 is SQIVND (reference sequence). The chain's CDR3 is CASSVGFEAFF. In DNA form, the CDR3 reads TGTGCCAGTAGTGTCGGGTTCGAAGCTTTCTTT.

This clone was observed a single time. The chain carries TRBV28 and TRBJ1-5, with D possibly matching TRBD1 (5 bases). This CDR3 is built from 14 residues. Trimming left V 3 bases short and J 7 bases short, with 13 bases between. Germline V gene sequence: CDR1 MDHEN, CDR2 SYDVKM. CDR3 coding DNA: TGTGCCAGCAGTTTTCTTACAGGCTGGCAGCCCCAGCATTTT. As protein: CASSFLTGWQPQHF.

The chain recombines TRBV11-2 with TRBJ2-5, with 8 bases aligning to TRBD2. This CDR3 has 12 residues. V lost 2 bases to trimming and J lost 11 bases; unmatched junction nucleotides: 4. CDR1 and CDR2 from the germline V gene are SGHAT and FQNNGV. The CDR3 is CASSLSGSLQYF. For the CDR3, the DNA is TGTGCCAGCAGCTTAAGCGGGAGTTTGCAGTACTTC.

The gene calls are TRBV19 and TRBJ2-3, with a possible D match to TRBD2 (6 bases). This CDR3 comprises 16 residues. Per the germline V gene, CDR1 is LNHDA and CDR2 is SQIVND (reference sequence). Trimming cost V 3 bases and J 3 bases, with 16 bases left between them. CDR3 coding DNA: TGTGCCAGTAGTATGTCCCCCAGTGGGGGGACAGATACGCAGTATTTT. Protein: CASSMSPSGGTDTQYF. Full variable domain (missing parts from reference TRBV19 and TRBJ2-3): DGGITQSPKYLFRKEGQNVTLSCEQNLNHDAMYWYRQDPGQGLRLIYYSQIVNDFQKGDIAEGYSVSREKKESFPLTVTSAQKNPTAFYLCASSMSPSGGTDTQYFGPGTRLTVL.

The genes are TRBV19 and TRBJ1-4; D is ambiguous. The CDR3 runs to 15 residues. Trimming took off 7 bases at V and 7 bases at J, with 19 bases between the two ends. In germline, CDR1 is LNHDA, CDR2 SQIVND (reference sequence). The chain's CDR3 is CASTPSRVRGEKLFF. The CDR3 region has the DNA TGTGCCAGTACCCCGAGTAGAGTTCGAGGTGAAAAACTGTTTTTT.

V is TRBV28 and J is TRBJ2-7; TRBD1 agrees at 8 bases. V trimming: 5 bases; J trimming: 4 bases; junction bases outside the gene matches: 16. The CDR3 extends over 17 amino acids. Germline V CDR1 and CDR2: MDHEN, SYDVKM. The CDR3 nucleotides are TGTGCCAGCAGTGGGACAGGCCCTATTCCCCTTTTGTACGAGCAGTACTTC. Encoded protein: CASSGTGPIPLLYEQYF.